These T cell receptor beta chains were read from a single sample in a study of monozygotic twins with inflammatory bowel disease. From its re-call of the 5' RACE reads, TCRdb lists each CDR3 protein once, without DNA. The record lists approximately 420,000 distinct CDR3 sequences, of which the ten most abundant hold 2.4%. Sequencing input: blood. All receptors derive from a human donor with ulcerative colitis or Crohn's disease, or a healthy co-twin of an affected twin (not recorded which). The CDR3 runs from the conserved cysteine through the conserved F or W.

len	v_gene	j_gene	CDR3aa
16	TRBV30	TRBJ1-3	CAWRTRASSSGNTIYF
13	TRBV20-1	TRBJ2-3	CSVPAARTDTQYF
16	TRBV19	TRBJ2-5	CASSSTGGTFRETQYF
12	TRBV29-1	TRBJ1-2	CSVEGAAHGYTF
12	TRBV5-4	TRBJ2-1	CASISPSNEQFF
16	TRBV27	TRBJ2-3	CASSKIAGVGGDTQYF
16	TRBV20-1	TRBJ2-7	CSARDRFRGSSYEQYF
13	TRBV2	TRBJ1-2	CASNGQGGHGYTF
15	TRBV7-9	TRBJ2-7	CASSPPRTGDHEQYF
15	TRBV6-1	TRBJ2-7	CASSDFSTGRYEQYF
15	TRBV7-2	TRBJ1-6	CASSLYDTGGAPLHF